The present TCR beta chain was sequenced within a study of cytomegalovirus exposure and HLA in healthy donors. Study context: The early release's HLA-typed donors yielded 70 million to 85 million unique TCRs.

Vbeta (60) and Jbeta (13) primers were used in the PCR. Clones were sequenced by immunoSEQ multiplex PCR, and TCRdb holds only the in-frame ones, with some missing. The sample contains 180,000 or so clones, around 80% of which appear only once. Germline V gives CDR1 SQVTM, CDR2 ANQGSEA. This CDR3 comprises 12 residues. The chain combines TRBV29-1 with TRBJ2-7; D might be TRBD1 (6 bases). Sequenced: PBMCs. The receptor was derived from a woman in her sixties or seventies in good health and CMV-seropositive. In DNA form, the CDR3 reads TGCGGTGCCCGGGACAACACCTACGAGCAGTACTTC. Amino acids: CGARDNTYEQYF.